These 27 T cell receptor beta chains were sequenced from one sample in a study of T-cell memory formation after mild COVID-19. From the 5' RACE reads, TCRdb called clonotypes with MiXCR, one entry per CDR3 protein. The data show about 110,000 distinct CDR3 sequences, with 15% to 20% seen just once and roughly 6% held by the top ten. Sample: PBMCs or a T cell subset sorted from them (not recorded which). All receptors derive from a man between 18 and 35 years old who had mild COVID-19 (a few samples of this study predate the infection). Cell type and time point are not known.

V and J are TRBV7-2 and TRBJ2-3; TRBD2 might be the D (5 bases). Trimming pared 0 bases from V and 6 bases from J, leaving 7 bases between. Germline V gene lookup returns CDR1 SGHTA and CDR2 FQGNSA. The CDR3 covers 13 residues. CDR3 nucleotides: TGTGCCAGCAGCTTAGCTTCGGGGGATACGCAGTATTTT. This sequence encodes CASSLASGDTQYF.

J is TRBJ2-5 and V is TRBV5-1, with 12 bases matching TRBD2. Germline CDR1 SGHRS, CDR2 YFSETQ. After removal of 1 base from V and 0 bases from J, the junction contained 4 bases not matched to a gene. This CDR3 contains 17 residues. The CDR3 region has the DNA TGCGCCAGCAGCTTGCTCCTAGCGGGGGGGAACCAAGAGACCCAGTACTTC. Translation: CASSLLLAGGNQETQYF.

The V and J genes are TRBV20-1 and TRBJ2-7; either TRBD1 or TRBD2 may fit D (5 bases each). CDR3 size: 12 residues. Looked up from germline, CDR1 is DFQATT and CDR2 is SNEGSKA (reference sequence). Trimming stripped 3 bases from V and 4 bases from J, with 10 bases between. The CDR3 bases are TGCAGTGCTAGCTTTGGGGGATACGAGCAGTACGTC. Its translation: CSASFGGYEQYV.

The chain has TRBV5-1 and TRBJ1-2; 8 bases are a match to TRBD1. The junction had 13 bases not matched to a gene; V was cut back by 4 bases and J by 5 bases. Looked up from germline, CDR1 is SGHRS and CDR2 is YFSETQ. The CDR3 sequence is 16 residues long. The CDR3 region has the DNA TGCGCCAGCAGCCTAGAGCCCGGACAGGGCGGTTATGGCTACACCTTC. It translates to CASSLEPGQGGYGYTF.

This clonotype was recorded a few times. This CDR3 reads CSATAGGTSTDTQYF. CDR3 DNA sequence: TGCAGTGCTACTGCGGGGGGGACTAGCACAGATACGCAGTATTTT. The genes are TRBV20-1 and TRBJ2-3; TRBD2 matches at 9 bases. J was trimmed by 0 bases and V by 4 bases; bases with no gene match: 5. The CDR3 runs to 15 residues. CDR1 and CDR2 from the germline V gene are DFQATT and SNEGSKA (reference sequence).

Only a few counts were recorded for this clonotype. The genes are TRBV5-1 and TRBJ1-5; 9 positions agree with TRBD1. Germline V lookup: CDR1 SGHRS, CDR2 YFSETQ. The CDR3 covers 14 residues. V was clipped by 4 bases and J by 4 bases; unmatched bases: 3. Written as DNA, the CDR3 is TGCGCCAGCAGCCCCGGGACAGGGAATCAGCCCCAGCATTTT. Translation gives CASSPGTGNQPQHF.

J is TRBJ2-7 and V is TRBV7-2; 11 nucleotides align to TRBD1. The CDR3 totals 13 residues. Germline CDR1 and CDR2: SGHTA and FQGNSA. With 5 bases clipped from V and 7 bases from J, the junction kept 4 bases outside the gene matches. CDR3 DNA: TGTGCCAGCAGCCCGGACAGGGGGCGTGAGCAGTACTTC. It codes for CASSPDRGREQYF.

This clonotype has a handful of counts. The rearrangement joins TRBV5-6 to TRBJ2-3, with D maybe TRBD2 (6 bases). CDR3 size: 15 residues. V lost 0 bases, J lost 6 bases, and 14 bases lay in between. Germline loops: CDR1 SGHDT, CDR2 YYEEEE. The CDR3 protein is CASSLVRGIRDTQYF. The CDR3 DNA reads TGTGCCAGCAGCTTGGTCCGGGGGATTCGGGATACGCAGTATTTT.

This clonotype has just a few counts. The chain carries TRBV12-3 or TRBV12-4 and TRBJ2-1, with D tentatively TRBD2 (6 bases). CDR3 length: 15 amino acids. The V end lost 5 bases, the J end lost 6 bases, and 17 bases lay between the germline ends. CDR3 protein: CASSPSWGLINEQFF. CDR3 sequence (DNA): TGTGCCAGCAGTCCTAGTTGGGGACTTATCAATGAGCAGTTCTTC.

CDR3 in amino acids: CASFPDILEQYF. CDR3 DNA sequence: TGTGCCAGCTTCCCCGATATCCTCGAGCAGTACTTC. The J gene is TRBJ2-7, the V gene TRBV12-3 or TRBV12-4; D is unclear. The CDR3 is 12 amino acids. V shed 8 bases and J shed 6 bases, with 14 bases lying between them.

This clonotype has only a few counts. The rearrangement links TRBV5-4 to TRBJ2-7; TRBD2 might be the D (5 bases). Germline CDR1 and CDR2: SGHNT and YYREEE (reference sequence). The CDR3 length is 14 residues. Trimming stripped 0 bases from V and 2 bases from J, with 9 bases between. CDR3 residues: CASSLAGRTYEQYF. In DNA form, the CDR3 reads TGTGCCAGCAGCTTGGCGGGGAGAACCTACGAGCAGTACTTC.

V is TRBV7-2 and J is TRBJ1-1; no clear D gene. The length of the CDR3 is 13 residues. The germline V gene has CDR1 SGHTA and CDR2 FQGNSA. V was cut by 4 bases and J by 3 bases, with 9 bases left in between. The CDR3 nucleotides read TGTGCCAGCAGCTCAAGTAGGGACACTGAAGCTTTCTTT. Protein product: CASSSSRDTEAFF.

V is TRBV5-5 and J is TRBJ2-7, with 7 bases aligning to TRBD1. The V segment lost 4 bases and the J segment 6 bases; nucleotides outside the gene matches: 4. The CDR3 is 12 amino acids. Germline CDR1 and CDR2: SGHKS and YYEKEE (reference sequence). CDR3 DNA: TGTGCCAGCAGCCTGGGACAGCGCGAGCAGTACGTC. Protein product: CASSLGQREQYV.

The V call is TRBV7-2, the J call TRBJ1-5, with no clear D. This CDR3 has 14 amino acids. The V end was cut by 3 bases, the J end by 3 bases, with 9 bases between. CDR1 SGHTA and CDR2 FQGNSA come from the germline V gene. Written as DNA, the CDR3 is TGTGCCAGCAGCTTTGCAGGACTCAATCAGCCCCAGCATTTT. This translates into CASSFAGLNQPQHF. Based on the CDR3 plus reference TRBV7-2 and TRBJ1-5, the full variable domain is GAGVSQSPSNKVTEKGKDVELRCDPISGHTALYWYRQSLGQGLEFLIYFQGNSAPDKSGLPSDRFSAERTGGSVSTLTIQRTQQEDSAVYLCASSFAGLNQPQHFGDGTRLSIL.

The table lists this clonotype with a count of one. V usage is TRBV7-2 and J usage is TRBJ2-5, with D tentatively TRBD1 (6 bases). The CDR3 extends over 14 amino acids. In germline, CDR1 is SGHTA, CDR2 FQGNSA. The V and J ends lost 5 bases and 5 bases respectively, with 15 bases between them. The CDR3 DNA is TGTGCCAGCAGCCTACAGGGAGCTCTTGAGACCCAGTACTTC. It yields the protein CASSLQGALETQYF.

This chain connects TRBV6-1 to TRBJ1-4, with 9 bases lining up with TRBD1. The trim removed 8 bases at V and 0 bases at J, leaving 10 bases unmatched. Germline V gene sequence: CDR1 MNHNS, CDR2 SASEGT. The CDR3 has 17 residues. As DNA, the CDR3 is TGTGCCAGCGGGTCACCGGGACAGGGTGCAACTAATGAAAAACTGTTTTTT. Its translation is CASGSPGQGATNEKLFF.

This chain joins TRBV5-5 and TRBJ2-5, with TRBD2 matching over 7 bases. Germline loops: CDR1 SGHKS, CDR2 YYEKEE (reference sequence). The CDR3 contains 15 residues. V was pared by 0 bases and J by 4 bases, with 6 bases of the junction left unmatched. The CDR3 spells CASSLVVGGAETQYF. Here the CDR3 DNA reads TGTGCCAGCAGCTTGGTGGTGGGAGGGGCAGAGACCCAGTACTTC.

The CDR3 DNA sequence: TGTGCCAGCAGCTTAGAATACGGGGTGAACACTGAAGCTTTCTTT. It yields the protein CASSLEYGVNTEAFF. The rearrangement links TRBV7-2 to TRBJ1-1; D gene uncertain. The CDR3 is made up of 15 amino acids. The germline gives CDR1 SGHTA, CDR2 FQGNSA. The germline V and J ends were trimmed by 1 base and 0 bases, with 9 bases remaining between them.

This chain links TRBV6-6 with TRBJ2-1; tentative D call: TRBD1 (5 bases). Looked up from germline, CDR1 is MNHNY and CDR2 is SVGAGI (reference sequence). V was shortened by 5 bases and J by 8 bases, with 7 bases between the two germline ends. The CDR3 totals 11 residues. CDR3 DNA sequence: TGTGCCAGCAGTCCCAGGGATGAGCAGTTCTTC. Translated: CASSPRDEQFF.

This clonotype came up a few times. The chain couples TRBV30 to TRBJ1-2; possible D gene TRBD1, 5 bases. The CDR3 extends over 14 amino acids. V was shortened by 4 bases and J by 3 bases, with 15 bases between the two germline ends. The germline V gene encodes CDR1 GTSNPN and CDR2 SVGIG (reference sequence). The CDR3 bases are TGTGCCTGGACACGAACGGGGGAGGACTATGGCTACACCTTC. Residues: CAWTRTGEDYGYTF.

A few counts support this clonotype. The J gene is TRBJ2-3, the V gene TRBV20-1; D is undetermined. Germline CDR1 and CDR2: DFQATT and SNEGSKA (reference sequence). There are 13 residues in the CDR3. V was clipped by 5 bases and J by 2 bases, with 11 bases between them. CDR3 bases: TGCAGTGCTCACTGGACCGACACAGATACGCAGTATTTT. Its protein is CSAHWTDTDTQYF.

V usage is TRBV11-2 and J usage is TRBJ2-2; D is ambiguous. Germline CDR1 SGHAT, CDR2 FQNNGV. The CDR3 is 16 residues long. Trimming removed 5 bases at V and 0 bases at J, with 13 bases between. CDR3 in amino acids: CASSLTPFPNTGELFF. The CDR3 DNA sequence: TGTGCCAGCAGCCTTACCCCGTTTCCGAACACCGGGGAGCTGTTTTTT.

In its sample, this clonotype was seen a few times. The rearrangement uses TRBV6-2 or TRBV6-3 and TRBJ2-1; TRBD2 aligns across 14 bases. V lost 2 bases and J lost 6; bases outside the gene matches: 12. The CDR3 is 19 residues long. Germline-derived CDR1 and CDR2 are MNHEY and SVGEGT. DNA for the CDR3: TGTGCCAGCAGTTACCCCAAGCACAGACTAGCGGGGGGGGTCAATGAGCAGTTCTTC. This codes for CASSYPKHRLAGGVNEQFF.

V is TRBV5-1 and J is TRBJ2-1; 8 bases fit TRBD2. Unmatched junction bases numbered 1, after V lost 5 bases and J lost 6 bases. The CDR3 is 12 residues long. Germline V gives CDR1 SGHRS, CDR2 YFSETQ. CDR3 sequence: CASRGTSNEQFF. CDR3 DNA sequence: TGCGCCAGCAGGGGGACTAGCAATGAGCAGTTCTTC.

This clonotype was detected only a few times. V usage is TRBV14 and J usage is TRBJ2-5, with D perhaps matching TRBD1 or TRBD2 (5 bases each). Germline V gene data show CDR1 as SGHDN and CDR2 as FVKESK. This CDR3 is 16 amino acids long. The V and J ends lost 0 bases and 6 bases respectively, with 17 bases between them. CDR3 sequence (DNA): TGTGCCAGCAGCCAAGATATCGGGGCCCCGACCCAGACCCAGTACTTC. Residues: CASSQDIGAPTQTQYF.

This clonotype has more than one count but fewer than ten. The chain has TRBV7-2 and TRBJ2-2, with D possibly TRBD1 on 5 matching bases. CDR3 size: 16 residues. Trimming shortened V by 3 bases and J by 4 bases, and 15 bases separated the two germline ends. Germline CDR1 reads SGHTA; CDR2 reads FQGNSA. CDR3 sequence: CASSFYQGLLTGELFF. Here the CDR3 DNA reads TGTGCCAGCAGCTTCTATCAGGGCCTCCTCACCGGGGAGCTGTTTTTT.

This chain joins TRBV11-3 and TRBJ1-1; D call uncertain. Germline V gives CDR1 SGHNT, CDR2 YENEEA. V was shortened by 4 bases and J by 1 base, with 7 bases between the two germline ends. The CDR3 runs 13 residues. The CDR3 loop is CASSYDSNTEAFF. The CDR3 coding sequence is TGTGCCAGCAGCTACGATTCGAACACTGAAGCTTTCTTT.